These T cell receptor beta chains were read from a single sample in a study of blood T cell repertoires in COVID-19. Sequenced by immunoSEQ multiplex PCR; TCRdb stores in-frame clones only, minus some. This sample yields 200,000 to 250,000 clones, of which about 82% are seen a single time; approximately 2.1% belongs to the top ten. Sequencing input: PBMCs or T cells enriched from blood (not recorded which). These receptors were obtained from a woman between 45 and 60 years old who had recovered from COVID-19. The CDR3 runs from the conserved cysteine through the conserved F or W. The D gene is left open where the match is weak. Part of the rows lack a size; the others show once, few, many or a class for expanded clones.

CDR3aa	CDR3nt	v_gene	j_gene	d_gene	abundance
CASSPNLGRGREKLFF	TGTGCCAGCAGCCCCAACCTCGGCAGGGGGCGTGAAAAACTGTTTTTT	TRBV3-1/TRBV3-2	TRBJ1-4	TRBD1	.
CASSQQGVGTEQYF	TGCGCCAGCAGCCAACAGGGGGTGGGAACCGAGCAGTACTTC	TRBV4-3	TRBJ2-7	TRBD1	.
CASSQGAKGYTF	TGCGCCAGCAGCCAAGGGGCTAAAGGCTACACCTTC	TRBV4-3	TRBJ1-2	.	.
CASAGKRTVNTEAFF	TGTGCCAGTGCTGGGAAGAGGACAGTGAACACTGAAGCTTTCTTT	TRBV19	TRBJ1-1	.	.
CSVGTDTNYGYTF	TGCAGCGTTGGGACAGACACTAACTATGGCTACACCTTC	TRBV29-1	TRBJ1-2	.	.
CASSSRGLYGYTF	TGTGCCAGCAGCTCCCGGGGACTCTATGGCTACACCTTC	TRBV11-3	TRBJ1-2	.	.
CATASSYNEQFF	TGTGCCACCGCTAGCTCCTACAATGAGCAGTTCTTC	TRBV28	TRBJ2-1	.	.
CASSQVYEAANYGYTF	TGCGCCAGCAGCCAAGTTTACGAGGCCGCTAACTATGGCTACACCTTC	TRBV4-1	TRBJ1-2	.	.
CASSTSLAVRGNEQFF	TGTGCCAGTAGTACCTCACTAGCGGTACGGGGGAATGAGCAGTTCTTC	TRBV19	TRBJ2-1	TRBD2	once
CASSQDLTGVSPQHF	TGCGCCAGCAGCCAAGATTTGACAGGGGTTTCGCCCCAGCATTTT	TRBV4-3	TRBJ1-5	TRBD1	few
CASSHDRAFEAFF	TGTGCCAGCTCACATGACAGGGCCTTTGAAGCTTTCTTT	TRBV18	TRBJ1-1	TRBD1	.
CASSRRSGGHTEAFF	TGTGCCAGCAGCCGTAGATCGGGGGGACACACTGAAGCTTTCTTT	TRBV3-1/TRBV3-2	TRBJ1-1	.	.
CASSYGPSGGAYEQFF	TGTGCCAGCAGTTACGGCCCTAGCGGGGGGGCATATGAGCAGTTCTTC	TRBV6-2/TRBV6-3	TRBJ2-1	TRBD2	few
CASSSGLRTEAFF	TGTGCCAGCAGCTCAGGGTTACGCACTGAAGCTTTCTTT	TRBV11-2	TRBJ1-1	.	.